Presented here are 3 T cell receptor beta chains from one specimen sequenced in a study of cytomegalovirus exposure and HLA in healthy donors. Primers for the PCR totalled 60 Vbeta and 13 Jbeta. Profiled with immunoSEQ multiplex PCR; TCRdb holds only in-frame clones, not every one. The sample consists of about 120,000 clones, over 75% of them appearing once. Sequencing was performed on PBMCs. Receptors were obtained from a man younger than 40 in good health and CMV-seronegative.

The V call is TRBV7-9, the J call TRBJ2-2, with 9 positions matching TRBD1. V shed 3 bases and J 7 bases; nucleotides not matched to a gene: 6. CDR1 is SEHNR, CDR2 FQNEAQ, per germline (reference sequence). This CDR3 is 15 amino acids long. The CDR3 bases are TGTGCCAGCAGCTTCCGGGACAGGGAGAGCGGGGAGCTGTTTTTT. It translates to CASSFRDRESGELFF.

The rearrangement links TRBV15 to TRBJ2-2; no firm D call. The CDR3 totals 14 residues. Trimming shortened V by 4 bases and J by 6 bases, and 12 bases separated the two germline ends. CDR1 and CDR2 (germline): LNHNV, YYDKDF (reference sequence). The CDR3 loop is CATSTRVTAGELFF. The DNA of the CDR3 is TGTGCCACCAGCACTAGAGTGACGGCCGGGGAGCTGTTTTTT.

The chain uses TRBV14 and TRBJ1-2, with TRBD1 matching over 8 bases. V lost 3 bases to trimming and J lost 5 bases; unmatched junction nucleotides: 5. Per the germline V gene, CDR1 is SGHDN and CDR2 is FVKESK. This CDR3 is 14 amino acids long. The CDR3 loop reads CASSHAGGSYGYTF. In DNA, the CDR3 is TGTGCCAGCAGCCACGCAGGGGGCAGTTATGGCTACACCTTC.